The 19 T cell receptor beta chains presented below share a single source sample, sequenced in a study of blood T cell repertoires in COVID-19. The method was immunoSEQ multiplex PCR; TCRdb's version includes in-frame clones alone and lacks a portion of them. The repertoire holds 200,000 to 250,000 clones, with approximately 86% as singletons. Sequences were obtained from PBMCs or T cells enriched from blood (not recorded which). All receptors come from a woman aged 45 to 65 with acute COVID-19.

This chain links TRBV28 with TRBJ2-3; D is undetermined. Trimming cost V 4 bases and J 4 bases, with 9 bases left between them. The germline V gene has CDR1 MDHEN and CDR2 SYDVKM. This CDR3 contains 13 residues. CDR3 sequence reads: CASSSPSSDTQYF. CDR3 bases: TGTGCCAGCAGTTCCCCTAGTTCAGATACGCAGTATTTT.

V and J are TRBV7-2 and TRBJ2-5; D is unclear. This CDR3 comprises 15 residues. The V end was cut by 1 base, the J end by 7 bases, with 16 bases between. Germline-derived CDR1 and CDR2 are SGHTA and FQGNSA. CDR3 DNA: TGTGCCAGCAGCTTAGTTTCCCCCCAGGCAGGGACCCAGTACTTC. This codes for CASSLVSPQAGTQYF.

The chain is built from TRBV5-6 and TRBJ2-2, with D maybe TRBD2 (5 bases). Trimming removed 2 bases from V and 1 base from J, with 6 bases in between. CDR1 and CDR2 from the germline V gene are SGHDT and YYEEEE. This CDR3 region has 14 residues. This CDR3 reads CASSFGVNTGELFF. In DNA, the CDR3 is TGTGCCAGCAGCTTCGGGGTGAACACCGGGGAGCTGTTTTTT.

This sequence joins TRBV4-1 and TRBJ2-1, with 13 bases aligning to TRBD2. Germline-derived CDR1 and CDR2 are MGHRA and YSYEKL. V gave up 0 bases and J gave up 4 bases; unmatched junction bases: 3. This CDR3 contains 17 residues. The CDR3 DNA reads as TGCGCCAGCAGCCAAGATGGGACTAGCGGGAAATACAATGAGCAGTTCTTC. It is translated as CASSQDGTSGKYNEQFF.

The chain uses TRBV19 and TRBJ1-2; D gene uncertain. This CDR3 is built from 18 residues. Germline loops: CDR1 LNHDA, CDR2 SQIVND (reference sequence). V lost 1 base and J lost 1, with 19 bases in between. The CDR3 sequence is CASSIAPSIRWLNYGYTF. The CDR3 DNA follows: TGTGCCAGTAGTATAGCCCCCTCCATCAGGTGGCTTAACTATGGCTACACCTTC.

This chain links TRBV27 with TRBJ1-1, with D possibly being TRBD1 (5 bases). The germline V gene has CDR1 MNHEY and CDR2 SMNVEV (reference sequence). The CDR3 length is 12 residues. V lost 6 bases and J 10 bases, leaving 15 bases between the germline ends. The CDR3 here is CASSLTRDAAFF. The CDR3 nucleotides read TGTGCCAGCAGCCTTACCAGGGATGCAGCTTTCTTT.

CDR3 coding DNA: TGTGCCAGCAGGGCCGGACTAGCGGACCAAGAGACCCAGTACTTC. Amino acids: CASRAGLADQETQYF. The chain carries TRBV3-1 (or the pseudogene TRBV3-2) and TRBJ2-5; 10 positions match TRBD2. Trimming cost V 6 bases and J 0 bases; bases outside gene matches: 4. The CDR3 is made up of 15 amino acids. From germline, CDR1 is LGHDT and CDR2 YNNKEL (reference sequence).

V usage is TRBV3-1 (or the pseudogene TRBV3-2) and J usage is TRBJ1-5; no clear D gene. The V end lost 6 bases, the J end lost 9 bases, and 9 bases lay between the germline ends. CDR3 size: 11 residues. CDR1 is LGHDT, CDR2 YNNKEL, per germline (reference sequence). The CDR3 here is CASSRSGPQHF. CDR3 DNA sequence: TGTGCCAGCAGTAGGTCGGGGCCCCAGCATTTT.

V usage is TRBV28 and J usage is TRBJ1-2, with D unresolved. The CDR3 covers 18 residues. Trimming stripped 3 bases from V and 6 bases from J, with 26 bases between. Germline V gives CDR1 MDHEN, CDR2 SYDVKM. CDR3 region: CASSFIGDPNLRYHGYTF. The CDR3 bases are TGTGCCAGCAGTTTTATCGGGGATCCTAATCTCAGATATCATGGCTACACCTTC.

The chain is built from TRBV10-3 and TRBJ1-3; 8 positions match TRBD1. Germline V gives CDR1 ENHRY, CDR2 SYGVKD. Trimming at V came to 2 bases and at J to 0 bases, leaving 3 bases not matched to a gene. This CDR3 is 16 amino acids long. The CDR3 nucleotides read TGTGCCATCAGTGAGCCGGGACAGGCCTCTGGAAACACCATATATTTT. Its protein product is CAISEPGQASGNTIYF.

The V and J genes are TRBV18 and TRBJ2-7; D may be TRBD2 (5 bases). V lost 3 bases and J 0 bases, leaving 9 bases between the germline ends. The germline CDR1 and CDR2 sequences are KGHSH and LQKENI. This CDR3 region has 14 residues. The CDR3 sequence is CASSPARDSYEQYF. The DNA of the CDR3 is TGTGCCAGCTCACCGGCCCGGGACTCCTACGAGCAGTACTTC.

This chain uses TRBV27 with TRBJ2-7; 8 bases map to TRBD2. V shed 1 base, J shed 7 bases, and the junction held 9 bases outside the gene matches. CDR1 MNHEY and CDR2 SMNVEV come from the germline V gene (reference sequence). This CDR3 is built from 15 residues. The chain's CDR3 is CASSLFSSGSREQYF. The CDR3 nucleotides are TGTGCCAGCAGTTTATTTTCTAGCGGGTCCCGGGAGCAGTACTTC.

V is TRBV20-1 and J is TRBJ2-1, with 8 nucleotides matching TRBD2. The CDR3 extends over 11 amino acids. The trim removed 5 bases at V and 12 bases at J, leaving 6 bases unmatched. Looked up from germline, CDR1 is DFQATT and CDR2 is SNEGSKA (reference sequence). DNA of the CDR3: TGCAGTGCTTACGGGAGGGTCGGGCAGTTCTTC. Protein: CSAYGRVGQFF.

The V gene is TRBV6-5, the J gene TRBJ1-4; no definite D call. The CDR3 loop spans 15 amino acids. The V end lost 2 bases, the J end lost 3 bases, and 10 bases lay between the germline ends. From germline, CDR1 is MNHEY and CDR2 SVGAGI. The CDR3 sequence is CASSYMRAANEKLFF. The CDR3 region has the DNA TGTGCCAGCAGTTACATGAGGGCTGCTAATGAAAAACTGTTTTTT.

The rearrangement links TRBV11-3 to TRBJ2-1; 7 bases are a match to TRBD2. With 4 bases clipped from V and 3 bases from J, the junction kept 6 bases outside the gene matches. Germline V gene lookup returns CDR1 SGHNT and CDR2 YENEEA. This CDR3 is 15 amino acids long. In nucleotides, the CDR3 is TGTGCCAGCAGCTCGAAGGGGACTAACTACAATGAGCAGTTCTTC. Its protein product is CASSSKGTNYNEQFF.

J is TRBJ1-3 and V is TRBV10-3; D unresolved. The ends were cut back, 10 bases at V and 8 bases at J, with 15 bases in the middle. CDR3 length: 12 residues. Germline V gene sequence: CDR1 ENHRY, CDR2 SYGVKD. The CDR3 DNA is TGTGCCACAAGCCCAAGTGTGGACACCATATATTTT. This codes for CATSPSVDTIYF.

The chain carries TRBV7-2 and TRBJ2-5; 8 bases are a match to TRBD1. Germline trimming cut 5 bases from V and 5 bases from J; bases unmatched to any gene: 10. CDR1 and CDR2 (germline): SGHTA, FQGNSA. This CDR3 spans 15 amino acids. The CDR3 loop is CASSPRQGMMETQYF. The CDR3 DNA is TGTGCCAGCAGCCCCCGACAGGGGATGATGGAGACCCAGTACTTC.

The count of this clone is one. The genes are TRBV29-1 and TRBJ1-1, with D perhaps matching TRBD1 (5 bases). The CDR3 runs 15 residues. V was trimmed by 0 bases and J by 2 bases, leaving 13 bases between them. Germline CDR1 reads SQVTM; CDR2 reads ANQGSEA. In DNA form, the CDR3 reads TGCAGCGTTGAAGACCCATGGCAGGGTAACACTGAAGCTTTCTTT. It specifies CSVEDPWQGNTEAFF.

The chain joins TRBV19 to TRBJ2-2, with TRBD2 matching over 8 bases. The germline CDR1 and CDR2 sequences are LNHDA and SQIVND (reference sequence). This CDR3 contains 17 residues. J gave up 6 bases and V 2 bases, and 11 bases lay outside the gene matches. CDR3: CASSIRLAWGVAGELFF. CDR3 sequence (DNA): TGTGCCAGTAGTATAAGACTAGCGTGGGGGGTGGCCGGGGAGCTGTTTTTT.